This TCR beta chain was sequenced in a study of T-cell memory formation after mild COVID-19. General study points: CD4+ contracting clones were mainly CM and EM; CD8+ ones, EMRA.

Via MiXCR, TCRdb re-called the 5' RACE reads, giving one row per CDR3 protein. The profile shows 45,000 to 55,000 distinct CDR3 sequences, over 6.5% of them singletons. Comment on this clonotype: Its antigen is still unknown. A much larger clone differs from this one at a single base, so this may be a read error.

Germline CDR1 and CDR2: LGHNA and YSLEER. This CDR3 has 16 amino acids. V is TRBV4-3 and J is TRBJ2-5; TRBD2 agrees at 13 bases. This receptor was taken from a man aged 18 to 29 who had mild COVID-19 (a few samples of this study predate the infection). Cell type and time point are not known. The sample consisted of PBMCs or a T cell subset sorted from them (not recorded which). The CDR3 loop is CAISQRTSGGQETQYF. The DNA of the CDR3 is TGCGCCATCAGCCAAAGGACTAGCGGGGGTCAAGAGACCCAGTACTTC.